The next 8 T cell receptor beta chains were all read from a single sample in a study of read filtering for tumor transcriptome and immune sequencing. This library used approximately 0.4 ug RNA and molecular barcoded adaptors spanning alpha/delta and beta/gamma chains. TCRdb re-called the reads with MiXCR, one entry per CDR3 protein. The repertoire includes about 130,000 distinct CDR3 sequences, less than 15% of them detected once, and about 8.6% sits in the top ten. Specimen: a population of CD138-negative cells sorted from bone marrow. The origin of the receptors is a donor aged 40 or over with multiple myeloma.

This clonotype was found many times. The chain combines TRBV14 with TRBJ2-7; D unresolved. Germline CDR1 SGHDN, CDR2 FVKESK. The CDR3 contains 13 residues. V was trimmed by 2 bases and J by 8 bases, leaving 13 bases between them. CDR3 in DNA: TGTGCCAGCAGCCAACCCTCCATACTACAGCAGTACTTC. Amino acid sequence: CASSQPSILQQYF. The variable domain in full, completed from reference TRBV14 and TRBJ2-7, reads EAGVTQFPSHSVIEKGQTVTLRCDPISGHDNLYWYRRVMGKEIKFLLHFVKESKQDESGMPNNRFLAERTGGTYSTLKVQPAELEDSGVYFCASSQPSILQQYFGPGTRLTVT.

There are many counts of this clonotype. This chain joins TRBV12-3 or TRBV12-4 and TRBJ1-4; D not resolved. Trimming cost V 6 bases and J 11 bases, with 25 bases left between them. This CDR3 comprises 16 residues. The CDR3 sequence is CASSENPVAMSGKLFF. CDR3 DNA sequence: TGTGCCAGCAGCGAAAACCCGGTGGCAATGTCTGGCAAACTGTTTTTT.

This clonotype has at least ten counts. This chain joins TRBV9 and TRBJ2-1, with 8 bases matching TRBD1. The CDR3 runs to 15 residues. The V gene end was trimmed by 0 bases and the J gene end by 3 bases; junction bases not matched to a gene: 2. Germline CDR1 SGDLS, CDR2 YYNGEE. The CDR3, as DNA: TGTGCCAGCAGCGTAGCAGGGGGCCTCTACAATGAGCAGTTCTTC. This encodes CASSVAGGLYNEQFF.

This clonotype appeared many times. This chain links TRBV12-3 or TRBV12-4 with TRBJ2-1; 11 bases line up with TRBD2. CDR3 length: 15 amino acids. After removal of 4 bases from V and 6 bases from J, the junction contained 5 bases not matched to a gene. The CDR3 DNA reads TGTGCCAGCAGTTCCATAGCGGGAGGGCCCAATGAGCAGTTCTTC. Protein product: CASSSIAGGPNEQFF.

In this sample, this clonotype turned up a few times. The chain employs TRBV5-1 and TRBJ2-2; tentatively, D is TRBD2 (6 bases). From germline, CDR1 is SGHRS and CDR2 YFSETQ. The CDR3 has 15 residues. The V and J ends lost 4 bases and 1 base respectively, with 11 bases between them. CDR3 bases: TGCGCCAGCAGCCCTCTTAGCGGGAACACCGGGGAGCTGTTTTTT. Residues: CASSPLSGNTGELFF.

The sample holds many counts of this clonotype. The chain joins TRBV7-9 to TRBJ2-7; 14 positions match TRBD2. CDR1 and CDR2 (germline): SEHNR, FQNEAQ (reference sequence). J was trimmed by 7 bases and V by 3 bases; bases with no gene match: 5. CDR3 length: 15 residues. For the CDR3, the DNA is TGTGCCAGCAGCTTGGGACTAGCGGGAGTAGGGGAGCAGTACTTC. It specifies CASSLGLAGVGEQYF.

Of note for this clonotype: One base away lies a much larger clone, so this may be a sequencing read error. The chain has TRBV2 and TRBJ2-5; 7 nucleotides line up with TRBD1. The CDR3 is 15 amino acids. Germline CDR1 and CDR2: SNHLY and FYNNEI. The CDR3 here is CASGGGRGSGEAQYF. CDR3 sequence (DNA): TGTGCCAGCGGAGGTGGCAGGGGGAGCGGAGAGGCCCAGTACTTC.

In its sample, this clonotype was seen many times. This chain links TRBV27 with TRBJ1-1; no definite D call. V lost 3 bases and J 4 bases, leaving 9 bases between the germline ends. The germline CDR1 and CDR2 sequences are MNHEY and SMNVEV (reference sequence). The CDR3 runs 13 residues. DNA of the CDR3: TGTGCCAGCAGTTTTCCGTCCAGCACTGAAGCTTTCTTT. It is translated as CASSFPSSTEAFF.